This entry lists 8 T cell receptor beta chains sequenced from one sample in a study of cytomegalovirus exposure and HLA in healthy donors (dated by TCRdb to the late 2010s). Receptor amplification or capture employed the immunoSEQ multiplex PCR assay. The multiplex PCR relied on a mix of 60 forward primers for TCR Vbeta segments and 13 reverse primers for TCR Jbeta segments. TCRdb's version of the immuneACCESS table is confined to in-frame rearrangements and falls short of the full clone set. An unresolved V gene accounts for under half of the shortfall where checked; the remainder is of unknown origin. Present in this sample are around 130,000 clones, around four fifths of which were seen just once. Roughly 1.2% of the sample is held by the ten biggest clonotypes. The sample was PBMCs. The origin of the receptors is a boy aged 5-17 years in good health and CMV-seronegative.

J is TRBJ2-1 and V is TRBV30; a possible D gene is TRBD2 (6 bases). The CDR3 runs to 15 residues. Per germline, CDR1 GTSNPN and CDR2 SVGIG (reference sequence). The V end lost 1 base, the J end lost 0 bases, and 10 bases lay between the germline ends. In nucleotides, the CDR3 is TGTGCCTGGAGTGAGGTAGCGGACTCCTACAATGAGCAGTTCTTC. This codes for CAWSEVADSYNEQFF. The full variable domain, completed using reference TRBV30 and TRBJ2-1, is SQTIHQWPATLVQPVGSPLSLECTVEGTSNPNLYWYRQAAGRGLQLLFYSVGIGQISSEVPQNLSASRPQDRQFILSSKKLLLSDSGFYLCAWSEVADSYNEQFFGPGTRLTVL.

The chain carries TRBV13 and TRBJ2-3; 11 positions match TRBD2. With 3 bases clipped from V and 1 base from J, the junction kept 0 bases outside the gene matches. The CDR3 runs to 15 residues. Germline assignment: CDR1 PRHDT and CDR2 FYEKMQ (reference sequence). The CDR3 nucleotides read TGTGCCAGCAGCTTGGGACTAGCGGGCACAGATACGCAGTATTTT. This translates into CASSLGLAGTDTQYF.

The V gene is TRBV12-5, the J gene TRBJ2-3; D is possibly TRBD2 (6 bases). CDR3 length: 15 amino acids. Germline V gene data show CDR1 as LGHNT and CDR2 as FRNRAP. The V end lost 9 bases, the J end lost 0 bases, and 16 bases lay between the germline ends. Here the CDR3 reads CARGASEISTDTQYF. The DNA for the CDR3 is TGTGCTAGAGGCGCTAGCGAGATTAGCACAGATACGCAGTATTTT.

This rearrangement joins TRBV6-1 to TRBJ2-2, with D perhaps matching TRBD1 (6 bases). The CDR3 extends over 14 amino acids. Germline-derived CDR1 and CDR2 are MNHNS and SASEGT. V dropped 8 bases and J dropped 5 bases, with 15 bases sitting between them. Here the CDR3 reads CASLTGTATGELFF. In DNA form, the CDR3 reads TGTGCCAGCTTAACAGGGACGGCGACCGGGGAGCTGTTTTTT.

The CDR3 DNA sequence: TGTGCCAGCAGATCAACAGGGGGCTCCTACGAGCAGTACTTC. As protein: CASRSTGGSYEQYF. This chain joins TRBV6-5 and TRBJ2-7, with 8 nucleotides matching TRBD1. CDR1 is MNHEY, CDR2 SVGAGI, per germline. This CDR3 contains 14 residues. J was trimmed by 0 bases and V by 6 bases; bases with no gene match: 4.

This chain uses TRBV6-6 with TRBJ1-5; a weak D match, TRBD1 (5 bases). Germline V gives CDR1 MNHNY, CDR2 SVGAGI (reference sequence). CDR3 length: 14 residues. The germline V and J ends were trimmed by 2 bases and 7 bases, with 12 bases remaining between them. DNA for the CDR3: TGTGCCAGCAGTTACCTCACTGGGGCCCAGCCCCAGCATTTT. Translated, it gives CASSYLTGAQPQHF.

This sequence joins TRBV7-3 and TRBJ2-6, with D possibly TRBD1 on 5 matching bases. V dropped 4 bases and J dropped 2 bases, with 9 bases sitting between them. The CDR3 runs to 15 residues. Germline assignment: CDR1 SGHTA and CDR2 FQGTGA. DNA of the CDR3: TGTGCCAGCAGCTCGGTGGGGCCTGGGGCCAACGTCCTGACTTTC. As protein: CASSSVGPGANVLTF.

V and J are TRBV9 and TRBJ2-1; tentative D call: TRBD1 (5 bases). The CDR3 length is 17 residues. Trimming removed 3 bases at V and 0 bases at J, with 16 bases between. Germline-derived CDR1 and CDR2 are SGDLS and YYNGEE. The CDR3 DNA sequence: TGTGCCAGCAGCGACCCTAAGACAGAGAGCTCCTACAATGAGCAGTTCTTC. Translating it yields CASSDPKTESSYNEQFF.